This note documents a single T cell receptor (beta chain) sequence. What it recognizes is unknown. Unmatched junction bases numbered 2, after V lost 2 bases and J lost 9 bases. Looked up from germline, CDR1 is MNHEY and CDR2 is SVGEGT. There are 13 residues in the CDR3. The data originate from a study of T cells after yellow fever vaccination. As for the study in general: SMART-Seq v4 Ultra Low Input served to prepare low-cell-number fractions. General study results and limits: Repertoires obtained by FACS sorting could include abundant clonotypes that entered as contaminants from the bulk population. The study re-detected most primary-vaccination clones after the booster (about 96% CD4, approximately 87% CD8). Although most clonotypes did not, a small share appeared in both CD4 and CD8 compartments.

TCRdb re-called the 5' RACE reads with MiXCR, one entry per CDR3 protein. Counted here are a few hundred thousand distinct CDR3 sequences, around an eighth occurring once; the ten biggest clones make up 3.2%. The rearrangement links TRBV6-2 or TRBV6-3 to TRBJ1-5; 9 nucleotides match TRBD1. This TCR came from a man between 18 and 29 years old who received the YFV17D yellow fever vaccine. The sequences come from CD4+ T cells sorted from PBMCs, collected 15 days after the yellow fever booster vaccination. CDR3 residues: CASSYGTGRPQHF. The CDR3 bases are TGTGCCAGCAGTTACGGGACAGGGCGGCCCCAGCATTTT.